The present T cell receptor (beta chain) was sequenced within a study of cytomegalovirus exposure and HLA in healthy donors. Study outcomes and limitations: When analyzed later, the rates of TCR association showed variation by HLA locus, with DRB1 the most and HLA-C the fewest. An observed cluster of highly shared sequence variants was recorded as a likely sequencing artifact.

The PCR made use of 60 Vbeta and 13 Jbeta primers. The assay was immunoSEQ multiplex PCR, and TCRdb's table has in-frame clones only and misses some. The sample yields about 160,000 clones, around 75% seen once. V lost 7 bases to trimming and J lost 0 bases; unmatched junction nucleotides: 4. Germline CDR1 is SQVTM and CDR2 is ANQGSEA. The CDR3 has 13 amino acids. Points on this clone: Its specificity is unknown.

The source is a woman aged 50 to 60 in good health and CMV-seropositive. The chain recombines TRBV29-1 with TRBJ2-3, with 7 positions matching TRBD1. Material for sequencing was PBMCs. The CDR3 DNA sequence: TGCAGCGGGACGGGACAGAGCACAGATACGCAGTATTTT. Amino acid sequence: CSGTGQSTDTQYF.